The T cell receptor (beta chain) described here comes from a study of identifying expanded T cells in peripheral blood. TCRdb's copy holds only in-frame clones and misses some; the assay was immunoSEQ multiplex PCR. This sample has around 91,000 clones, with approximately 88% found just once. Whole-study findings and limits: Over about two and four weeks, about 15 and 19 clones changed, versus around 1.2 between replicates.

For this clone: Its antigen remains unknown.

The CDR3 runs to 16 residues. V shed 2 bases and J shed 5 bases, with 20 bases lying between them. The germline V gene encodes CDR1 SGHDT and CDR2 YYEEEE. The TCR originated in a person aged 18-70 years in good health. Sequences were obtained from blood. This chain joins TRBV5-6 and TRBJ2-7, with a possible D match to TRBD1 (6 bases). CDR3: CASSLYPGHGPHEQYF. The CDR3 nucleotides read TGTGCCAGCAGCTTATATCCGGGACATGGGCCCCACGAGCAGTACTTC.